This TCR beta chain is drawn from a study of persistence of HIV-infected CD4 T cells. The stimulus was lysate of CMV-infected fibroblasts, about 11 ug/mL. Memory cells lacking CD40L and CD69 with high CD45RO were sorted. Suppressive ART was started during chronic HIV-1 infection in these adults. This was the immunoSEQ version 4 assay in survey mode. Profiling relied on immunoSEQ multiplex PCR, and the TCRdb table lists in-frame clones only, not all of them. The sample has tens of thousands of clones, around 76% seen once; the top ten hold about 6.8%. Worth noting for this clone: Its antigen is not known.

The source material was CD4+ T cells sorted from PBMCs after roughly 18-hour stimulation, sampled from a patient who received antiretroviral therapy. The receptor was derived from an adult woman with HIV who was CMV-seropositive.

CDR3 in amino acids: CASSRVRGNGYTF. In nucleotides, the CDR3 is TGTGCCAGCAGCCGCGTTCGGGGAAATGGCTACACCTTC. The genes are TRBV14 and TRBJ1-2, with D unclear. Per the germline V gene, CDR1 is SGHDN and CDR2 is FVKESK. With 4 bases removed from V and 6 bases from J, the gap between germline ends came to 12 bases. CDR3 size: 13 residues.